This T cell receptor (beta chain) was profiled in a study of vaccination effects on CD4 cells after COVID-19. Study as a whole: Every participant took two doses of the BNT162b2 or mRNA-1273 vaccine. Notes on the study in general: The study found marked clonal contraction of infection- and vaccine-induced clones late after vaccination.

With regard to this clone: Its antigen remains unidentified.

There are 15 residues in the CDR3. Germline values: CDR1 MNHEY, CDR2 SVGEGT. Germline trimming cut 6 bases from V and 2 bases from J; bases unmatched to any gene: 6. Peptide-pool stimulation followed by sequencing identified expanded antigen-specific CD4+ clonotypes in the ViraFEST assay. Investigators separated out CD4+ T cells once 9 to 11 days of culture had passed. In the vaccine recipients, nucleocapsid antibodies were negative and there was no prior SARS-CoV-2 infection. Wells each received some 2.2 million PBMC, cultured with 10 IU/ml IL-2 and roughly 9.3 ug/ml peptides. Here immunoSEQ multiplex PCR was the method, and the copy in TCRdb shows in-frame clones only, minus some. The sample holds roughly 63,000 clones; 75% to 85% are singletons and the top ten take approximately 12%.

The sequences come from CD4+ T cells from PBMCs cultured with SARS-CoV-2 spike peptides, collected before COVID-19 vaccination. The receptor's source is a human donor who received a COVID-19 vaccine. The genes are TRBV6-2 or TRBV6-3 and TRBJ1-5; TRBD1 matches 8 bases. The CDR3 sequence is CASSPRGHGNQPQHF. The CDR3 DNA reads TGTGCCAGCAGCCCCAGGGGGCATGGCAATCAGCCCCAGCATTTT.